One sample yielded the 10 T cell receptor beta chains listed below, sequenced in a study of tumor-infiltrating lymphocytes in primary liver carcinoma. DNA and RNA were both co-extracted from about 20-30 mg of bulk tissue that had not been sorted. A primer matching the constant region was used to make TCR beta cDNA from 500 to 600 ng of total RNA. Three-round nested multiplex PCR performed with slightly modified ARM-PCR produced the TCR beta libraries. PCR rounds one and two used TRBV1-TRBV30 forward primers with a C-beta reverse primer for around 11 cycles each. TCRdb analysed the multiplex PCR reads with MiXCR anew, one entry per CDR3 protein. The sample includes 30,000 to 35,000 distinct CDR3 sequences, about three quarters seen only once; the top ten take around 33%. The sample taken for sequencing was liver tumor tissue from sampling region 5. This sample's subset: tumor region T5, tumor centre. These receptors originate from a man aged 35-49 years with primary liver carcinoma and hepatitis B virus infection.

As for this clonotype: The CDR3 end shows no conserved phenylalanine or tryptophan, and so a read error is likely. The DNA is omitted, as the CDR3 cannot be located on it reliably, and the CDR3 follows TCRdb's listing. The rearrangement links TRBV10-2 to TRBJ1-2; the tabulated D call, TRBD1, remains unverified against the DNA. CDR1 is WSHSY, CDR2 SAAADI, per germline. The CDR3 numbers 21 amino acids, ends counted. CDR3 sequence reads: CASSEGLVSGGSRRLGYGYTL.

This clonotype was recorded at least ten times. V is TRBV12-3 or TRBV12-4 and J is TRBJ2-6; no firm D call. V was clipped by 7 bases and J by 0 bases, with 19 bases between them. This CDR3 region has 18 residues. The CDR3 DNA is TGTGCCAGCACCTTTATTAACGGATTCCTCTCTGGGGCCAACGTCCTGACTTTC. Translation: CASTFINGFLSGANVLTF.

Many counts were recorded for this clonotype. The chain has TRBV7-9 and TRBJ1-1; TRBD1 matches 7 bases. From germline, CDR1 is SEHNR and CDR2 FQNEAQ (reference sequence). The CDR3 is made up of 15 amino acids. With V trimmed by 6 bases and J by 0 bases, 7 bases remained unmatched. The CDR3 region is CASSLQGTMNTEAFF. CDR3 in DNA: TGTGCCAGCAGTTTACAGGGGACAATGAACACTGAAGCTTTCTTT. Combining the CDR3 with reference TRBV7-9 and TRBJ1-1 gives the whole variable domain DTGVSQNPRHKITKRGQNVTFRCDPISEHNRLYWYRQTLGQGPEFLTYFQNEAQLEKSRLLSDRFSAERPKGSFSTLEIQRTEQGDSAMYLCASSLQGTMNTEAFFGQGTRLTVV.

This clonotype was seen only a few times. The chain uses TRBV4-1 and TRBJ2-7; 8 bases fit TRBD2. V shed 4 bases, J shed 2 bases, and the junction held 16 bases outside the gene matches. CDR1 and CDR2 (germline): MGHRA, YSYEKL. The CDR3 has 18 amino acids. CDR3 in DNA: TGCGCCAGCAGCCCGAATTCGTCCGTGACTAGCGTACCCTACGAGCAGTACTTC. Encoded protein: CASSPNSSVTSVPYEQYF.

The sample holds a few counts of this clonotype. At one of its ends the junction is not consistent with the germline gene, which may arise from a read error. This chain joins TRBV6-6 and TRBJ2-2; no reliable D call. The CDR3 sequence is 13 residues long. The germline CDR1 and CDR2 sequences are MNHNY and SVGAGI (reference sequence). CDR3 sequence (DNA): TGTGCCAGCAGCATTACTAACACCAGGGAGCTGTTTTTT. The encoded protein is CASSITNTRELFF.

Turning to this clonotype: One junction end does not reproduce the germline sequence, and a read error may be involved. This rearrangement joins TRBV5-4 to TRBJ2-3; TRBD2 matches 12 bases. The CDR3 is 16 residues long. The germline gives CDR1 SGHNT, CDR2 YYREEE (reference sequence). As DNA, the CDR3 is TGTACCAGCAGCGGTCTAGCGGGAGGGCGCCCAGATACGCAATATTTT. Residues: CTSSGLAGGRPDTQYF.

As for this clonotype: At one end the junction does not follow the germline gene, possibly because of a read error. The chain uses TRBV12-3 or TRBV12-4 and TRBJ2-1, with unresolved D. There are 17 residues in the CDR3. The CDR3 sequence is CASRPDLGSEGYNGQFF. The CDR3 region has the DNA TGTGCCAGCAGGCCTGACCTTGGTTCAGAAGGATACAATGGGCAGTTCTTC.

Concerning this clonotype itself: The junction departs from germline at one end; a sequencing error may be responsible. The V and J genes are TRBV5-4 and TRBJ2-7; TRBD2 aligns across 13 bases. Germline CDR1 is SGHNT and CDR2 is YYREEE (reference sequence). CDR3 length equals 15 residues. The CDR3 loop is CVSISPGLAGYEQYF. The CDR3 nucleotides read TGTGTCAGCATCTCGCCGGGACTAGCGGGGTACGAGCAGTACTTC.

On this clonotype: An end of the junction does not agree with germline; a read error may underlie this. V and J are TRBV5-4 and TRBJ1-6, with no clear D. This CDR3 contains 12 residues. CDR1 is SGHNT and CDR2 is YYREEE in the germline V gene (reference sequence). DNA of the CDR3: TGTGCCAGCATCGAGTATAATTCACCCCTTCACTTT. As protein: CASIEYNSPLHF.

This clonotype was seen a single time. One junction end does not reproduce the germline sequence, and a read error may be involved. V and J are TRBV11-2 and TRBJ2-7; D ambiguous. Looked up from germline, CDR1 is SGHAT and CDR2 is FQNNGV. The CDR3 consists of 15 residues. CDR3 protein: CASGRPNAQCGEQCF. The CDR3 nucleotides read TGTGCCAGCGGCCGACCTAATGCACAGTGCGGTGAGCAGTGCTTC.